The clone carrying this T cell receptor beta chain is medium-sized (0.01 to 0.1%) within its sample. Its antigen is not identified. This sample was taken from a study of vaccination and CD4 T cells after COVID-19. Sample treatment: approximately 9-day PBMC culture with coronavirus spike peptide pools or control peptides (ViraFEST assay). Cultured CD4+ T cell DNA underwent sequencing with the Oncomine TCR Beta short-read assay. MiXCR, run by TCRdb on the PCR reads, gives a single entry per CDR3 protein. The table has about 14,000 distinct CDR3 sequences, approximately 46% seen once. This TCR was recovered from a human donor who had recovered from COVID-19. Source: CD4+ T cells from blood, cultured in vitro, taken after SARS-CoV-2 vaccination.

The CDR3 region is CASSADELGGGYTF. CDR3 nucleotide sequence: TGTGCCAGCAGCGCAGACGAGCTCGGTGGTGGCTACACCTTC. The gene calls are TRBV7-6 and TRBJ1-2; D unclear. The CDR3 is made up of 14 amino acids. Per germline, CDR1 SGHVS and CDR2 FNYEAQ. V lost 5 bases and J 7 bases, leaving 17 bases between the germline ends.